Listed below are T cell receptor beta chains from one sample, sequenced in a study of T cell repertoires in cytomegalovirus infection. TCRdb reprocessed the reads via MiXCR and lists one record per CDR3 protein. The sample lists 200,000 to 300,000 distinct CDR3 sequences, around 9% occurring once. Sequences were obtained from PBMCs. The receptors originated from a human donor in good health (CMV status not recorded). Some clones in this sample may be carry-over from other donors' samples. Each CDR3 is given with its conserved first and last residue. The order of the fields is CDR3 DNA, CDR3 protein, D gene, clone size, J gene, V gene, CDR3 length. A D gene is named only where the DNA matches it firmly. Clone size is stated in some rows and not others, as once, few, many or a class when expanded.

CDR3nt: TGTGCCAGTAAAGAGCTAGCGGCTTCCTACGAGCAGTACTTC
CDR3aa: CASKELAASYEQYF
d_gene: TRBD2
abundance: .
j_gene: TRBJ2-7
v_gene: TRBV19
len: 14

CDR3nt: TGTGCCAGTAGTATCGGAGGGGGTCGGGATCAGCCCCAGCATTTT
CDR3aa: CASSIGGGRDQPQHF
d_gene: .
abundance: .
j_gene: TRBJ1-5
v_gene: TRBV19
len: 15

CDR3nt: TGTGCCAGCGGGGGAGGCCTAGCGGGCTACACAGATACGCAGTATTTT
CDR3aa: CASGGGLAGYTDTQYF
d_gene: TRBD2
abundance: .
j_gene: TRBJ2-3
v_gene: TRBV6-2/TRBV6-3
len: 16

CDR3nt: TGTGCCAGCAGCTTTGGACAGGGGAGAAACACCATATATTTT
CDR3aa: CASSFGQGRNTIYF
d_gene: TRBD1
abundance: many
j_gene: TRBJ1-3
v_gene: TRBV7-8
len: 14

CDR3nt: TGCAGCGTAAAAGGAGGGGTTCACCTCGACGAGCAGTACTTC
CDR3aa: CSVKGGVHLDEQYF
d_gene: .
abundance: many
j_gene: TRBJ2-7
v_gene: TRBV29-1
len: 14

CDR3nt: TGTGCCAGCAGTTACCAGGACAGGGGAAACCCCTTCTTC
CDR3aa: CASSYQDRGNPFF
d_gene: TRBD1
abundance: many
j_gene: TRBJ2-1
v_gene: TRBV6-2/TRBV6-3
len: 13

CDR3nt: TGTGCCAGCAGCTTAGAGGGGGGGAGGGCGCAAGAGACCCAGTACTTC
CDR3aa: CASSLEGGRAQETQYF
d_gene: .
abundance: few
j_gene: TRBJ2-5
v_gene: TRBV7-2
len: 16

CDR3nt: TGCGCCAGCAGCTTCCGACAGGGAAACGGCGGCTACACCTTC
CDR3aa: CASSFRQGNGGYTF
d_gene: TRBD1
abundance: .
j_gene: TRBJ1-2
v_gene: TRBV4-3
len: 14

CDR3nt: TGTGCCAGCAGCTTGCGGGGGCAGGGGCTTGGCACAGATACGCAGTATTTT
CDR3aa: CASSLRGQGLGTDTQYF
d_gene: .
abundance: many
j_gene: TRBJ2-3
v_gene: TRBV7-2
len: 17

CDR3nt: TGTGCCAGCAGCTTAGGCCACCAGTCCTACGAGCAGTACTTC
CDR3aa: CASSLGHQSYEQYF
d_gene: .
abundance: many
j_gene: TRBJ2-7
v_gene: TRBV7-2
len: 14

CDR3nt: TGTGCCAGCAGCTTAGCGGGGGGTCAGCCCCAGCATTTT
CDR3aa: CASSLAGGQPQHF
d_gene: .
abundance: many
j_gene: TRBJ1-5
v_gene: TRBV7-9
len: 13

CDR3nt: TGTGCCAGCAGCTCCGACCGGGACAGGGGTTATGGGCTATTT
CDR3aa: CASSSDRDRGYGLF
d_gene: TRBD1
abundance: many
j_gene: TRBJ2-3
v_gene: TRBV5-4
len: 14

CDR3nt: TGTGCCAGCAGCTTGCACAGGGCTGGAAAACTGTTTTTT
CDR3aa: CASSLHRAGKLFF
d_gene: .
abundance: many
j_gene: TRBJ1-4
v_gene: TRBV7-2
len: 13

CDR3nt: TGTGCCAGCAGCTTAGTGGGACAGAAAGCCGTGCTCTACAATGAGCAGTTCTTC
CDR3aa: CASSLVGQKAVLYNEQFF
d_gene: TRBD1
abundance: many
j_gene: TRBJ2-1
v_gene: TRBV7-9
len: 18

CDR3nt: TGTGCCAGCAGCTTAAGTGGTTTCTCTGAAGCTTTCTTT
CDR3aa: CASSLSGFSEAFF
d_gene: .
abundance: many
j_gene: TRBJ1-1
v_gene: TRBV7-2
len: 13

CDR3nt: TGTGCCAGCAGCCTCCAGACAGGGCCGGGGGCCTATGGCTACACCTTC
CDR3aa: CASSLQTGPGAYGYTF
d_gene: TRBD1
abundance: few
j_gene: TRBJ1-2
v_gene: TRBV7-9
len: 16

CDR3nt: TGTGCCAGCAGCTCAACAGGGGGTAGGGGCTACACCTTC
CDR3aa: CASSSTGGRGYTF
d_gene: TRBD1
abundance: many
j_gene: TRBJ1-2
v_gene: TRBV7-6
len: 13

CDR3nt: TGCAGTGCTATCAGGGCCCCAGCCTGGGAGCAGTTCTTC
CDR3aa: CSAIRAPAWEQFF
d_gene: .
abundance: .
j_gene: TRBJ2-1
v_gene: TRBV20-1
len: 13

CDR3nt: TGTGCCTGGAGCCTATTGAGGAATGAGCAGTTCTTC
CDR3aa: CAWSLLRNEQFF
d_gene: .
abundance: few
j_gene: TRBJ2-1
v_gene: TRBV30
len: 12

CDR3nt: TGTGCCAGCAGGTCCACAGGGGCCACTGAAGCTTTCTTT
CDR3aa: CASRSTGATEAFF
d_gene: TRBD1
abundance: many
j_gene: TRBJ1-1
v_gene: TRBV7-9
len: 13

CDR3nt: TGTGCCAGCAGTTTAAGTCGTGGGGGCGTTGAAAAACTGTTTTTT
CDR3aa: CASSLSRGGVEKLFF
d_gene: .
abundance: .
j_gene: TRBJ1-4
v_gene: TRBV28
len: 15

CDR3nt: TGCAGTGCTAGCGGTGTCGGGCAGGGGTTGAATGAGCAGTTCTTC
CDR3aa: CSASGVGQGLNEQFF
d_gene: .
abundance: .
j_gene: TRBJ2-1
v_gene: TRBV20-1
len: 15

CDR3nt: TGTGCCAGCACCGGGACGCTGACAACTAATGAAAAACTGTTTTTT
CDR3aa: CASTGTLTTNEKLFF
d_gene: .
abundance: many
j_gene: TRBJ1-4
v_gene: TRBV19
len: 15

CDR3nt: TGTGCCAGCAGCACCCTTCTTACTGGCGGGAGCTCCTACGAGCAGTACTTC
CDR3aa: CASSTLLTGGSSYEQYF
d_gene: TRBD2
abundance: many
j_gene: TRBJ2-7
v_gene: TRBV13
len: 17

CDR3nt: TGTGCCAGCAGTACGTCCCCCCGAGTTTCCAATGAGCAGTTCTTC
CDR3aa: CASSTSPRVSNEQFF
d_gene: .
abundance: many
j_gene: TRBJ2-1
v_gene: TRBV6-1
len: 15

CDR3nt: TGTGCCAGCAGCTTACGGAGAACAGGGGGTTCACCCCTCCACTTT
CDR3aa: CASSLRRTGGSPLHF
d_gene: TRBD1
abundance: many
j_gene: TRBJ1-6
v_gene: TRBV7-2
len: 15

CDR3nt: TGTGCCAGCACCAACCCTGGACAGAACTATGGCTACACCTTC
CDR3aa: CASTNPGQNYGYTF
d_gene: .
abundance: .
j_gene: TRBJ1-2
v_gene: TRBV6-5
len: 14

CDR3nt: TGTGCCAGCAGCTTAGGACAGGGGGGCTTTTACGAGCAGTACTTC
CDR3aa: CASSLGQGGFYEQYF
d_gene: TRBD1
abundance: many
j_gene: TRBJ2-7
v_gene: TRBV7-2
len: 15

CDR3nt: TGCAGTGCTAGAGGGGGACAGGGTAGACGACAGCCCCAGCATTTT
CDR3aa: CSARGGQGRRQPQHF
d_gene: TRBD1
abundance: few
j_gene: TRBJ1-5
v_gene: TRBV20-1
len: 15

CDR3nt: TGCGCCAGCAGCGGCAACACAGGGAATTCACCCCTCCACTTT
CDR3aa: CASSGNTGNSPLHF
d_gene: .
abundance: .
j_gene: TRBJ1-6
v_gene: TRBV5-1
len: 14

CDR3nt: TGTGCCAGCAGCTTATTTAGGGTGGTGAACACTGAAGCTTTCTTT
CDR3aa: CASSLFRVVNTEAFF
d_gene: .
abundance: .
j_gene: TRBJ1-1
v_gene: TRBV7-2
len: 15

CDR3nt: TGTGCTAGTGCTCAGACAGGGCGCACAGATACGCAGTATTTT
CDR3aa: CASAQTGRTDTQYF
d_gene: TRBD1
abundance: few
j_gene: TRBJ2-3
v_gene: TRBV12-5
len: 14

CDR3nt: TGTGCCAGCAGCTTAGCGGACAGGCCTGCCGGGAACACTGAAGCTTTCTTT
CDR3aa: CASSLADRPAGNTEAFF
d_gene: TRBD1
abundance: many
j_gene: TRBJ1-1
v_gene: TRBV7-9
len: 17

CDR3nt: TGTGCCAGCAGTTACCGGGGGAGTGTGACCCAGTACTTC
CDR3aa: CASSYRGSVTQYF
d_gene: .
abundance: many
j_gene: TRBJ2-5
v_gene: TRBV6-2/TRBV6-3
len: 13

CDR3nt: TGCGCCAGCAGCTTGGGGGGTCCGGACGCTGAAGCTTTCTTT
CDR3aa: CASSLGGPDAEAFF
d_gene: .
abundance: .
j_gene: TRBJ1-1
v_gene: TRBV5-1
len: 14